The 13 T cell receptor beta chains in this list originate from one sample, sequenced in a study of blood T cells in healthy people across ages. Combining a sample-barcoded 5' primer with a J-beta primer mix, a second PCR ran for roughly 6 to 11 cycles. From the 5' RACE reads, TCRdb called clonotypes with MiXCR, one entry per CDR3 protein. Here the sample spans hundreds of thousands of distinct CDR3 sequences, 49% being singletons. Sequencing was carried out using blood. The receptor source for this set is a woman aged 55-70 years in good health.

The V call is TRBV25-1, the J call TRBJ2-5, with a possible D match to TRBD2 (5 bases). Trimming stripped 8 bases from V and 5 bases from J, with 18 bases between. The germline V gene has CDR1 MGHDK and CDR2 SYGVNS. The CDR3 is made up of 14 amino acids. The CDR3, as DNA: TGTGCCAGCTCCCCGAGGGCTGGCAGCGAGACCCAGTACTTC. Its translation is CASSPRAGSETQYF. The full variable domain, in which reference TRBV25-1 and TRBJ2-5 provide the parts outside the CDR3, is EADIYQTPRYLVIGTGKKITLECSQTMGHDKMYWYQQDPGMELHLIHYSYGVNSTEKGDLSSESTVSRIRTEHFPLTLESARPSHTSQYLCASSPRAGSETQYFGPGTRLLVL.

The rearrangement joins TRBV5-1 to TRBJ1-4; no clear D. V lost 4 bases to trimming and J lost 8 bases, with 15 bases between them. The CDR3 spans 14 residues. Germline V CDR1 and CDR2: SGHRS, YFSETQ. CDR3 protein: CASSIGPSQEKLFF. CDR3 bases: TGCGCCAGCAGCATAGGGCCCTCCCAGGAAAAACTGTTTTTT. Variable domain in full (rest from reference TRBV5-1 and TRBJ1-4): KAGVTQTPRYLIKTRGQQVTLSCSPISGHRSVSWYQQTPGQGLQFLFEYFSETQRNKGNFPGRFSGRQFSNSRSEMNVSTLELGDSALYLCASSIGPSQEKLFFGSGTQLSVL.

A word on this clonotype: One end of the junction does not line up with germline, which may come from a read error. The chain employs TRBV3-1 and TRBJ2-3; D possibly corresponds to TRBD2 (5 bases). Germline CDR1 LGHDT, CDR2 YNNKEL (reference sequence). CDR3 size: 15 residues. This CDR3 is CASSQTSGITETQYF. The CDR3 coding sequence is TGTGCCAGCAGCCAGACGAGCGGCATTACAGAGACGCAGTATTTT.

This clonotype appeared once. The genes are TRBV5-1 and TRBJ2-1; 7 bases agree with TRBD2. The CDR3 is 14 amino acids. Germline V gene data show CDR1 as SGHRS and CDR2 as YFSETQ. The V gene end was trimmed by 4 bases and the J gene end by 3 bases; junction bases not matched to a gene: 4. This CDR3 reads CASSPREGYNEQFF. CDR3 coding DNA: TGCGCCAGCAGCCCGAGGGAGGGCTACAATGAGCAGTTCTTC.

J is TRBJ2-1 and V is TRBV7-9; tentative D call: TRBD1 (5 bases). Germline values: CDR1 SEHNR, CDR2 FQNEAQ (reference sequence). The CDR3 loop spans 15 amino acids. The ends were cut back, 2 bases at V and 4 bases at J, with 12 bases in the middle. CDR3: CASSLQGLGYNEQFF. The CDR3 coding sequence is TGTGCCAGCAGCTTACAGGGTTTAGGGTACAATGAGCAGTTCTTC.

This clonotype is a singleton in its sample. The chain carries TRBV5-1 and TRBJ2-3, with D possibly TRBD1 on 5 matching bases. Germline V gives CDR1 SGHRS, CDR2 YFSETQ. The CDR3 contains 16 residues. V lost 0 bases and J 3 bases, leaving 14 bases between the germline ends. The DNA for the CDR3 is TGCGCCAGCAGCTTGGATTTGCAGGGTAAAACAGATACGCAGTATTTT. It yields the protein CASSLDLQGKTDTQYF.

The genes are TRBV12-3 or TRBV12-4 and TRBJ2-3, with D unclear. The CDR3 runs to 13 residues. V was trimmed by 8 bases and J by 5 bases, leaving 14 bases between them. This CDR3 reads CASGSFGEDTQYF. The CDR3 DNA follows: TGTGCCAGCGGCAGCTTTGGGGAAGATACGCAGTATTTT.

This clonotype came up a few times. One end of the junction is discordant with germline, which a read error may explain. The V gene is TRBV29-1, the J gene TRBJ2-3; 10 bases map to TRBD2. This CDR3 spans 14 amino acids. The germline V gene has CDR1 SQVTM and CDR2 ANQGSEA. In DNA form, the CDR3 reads TGCAGCGCTGAAGCGGGAGGGGTCGGAGATACGCAGTATTTT. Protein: CSAEAGGVGDTQYF.

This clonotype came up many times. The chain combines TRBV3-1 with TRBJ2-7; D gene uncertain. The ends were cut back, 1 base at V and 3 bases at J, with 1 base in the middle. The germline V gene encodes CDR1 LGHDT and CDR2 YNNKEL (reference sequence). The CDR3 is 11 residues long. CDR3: CASSQGYEQYF. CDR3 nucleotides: TGTGCCAGCAGCCAAGGCTACGAGCAGTACTTC.

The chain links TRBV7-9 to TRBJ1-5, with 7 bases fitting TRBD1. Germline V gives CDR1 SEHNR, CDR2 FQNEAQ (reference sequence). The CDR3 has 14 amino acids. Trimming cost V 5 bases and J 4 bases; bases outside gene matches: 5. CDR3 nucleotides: TGTGCCAGCAGCCTCGACAGGGCGAATCAGCCCCAGCATTTT. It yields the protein CASSLDRANQPQHF.

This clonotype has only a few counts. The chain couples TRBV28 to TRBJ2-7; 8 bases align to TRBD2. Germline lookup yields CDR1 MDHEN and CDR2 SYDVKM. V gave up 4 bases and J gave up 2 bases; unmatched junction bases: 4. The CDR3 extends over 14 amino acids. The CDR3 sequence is CASSSRTSTYEQYF. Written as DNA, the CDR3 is TGTGCCAGCAGTTCCCGGACTAGCACCTACGAGCAGTACTTC. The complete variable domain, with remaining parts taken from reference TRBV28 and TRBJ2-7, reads DVKVTQSSRYLVKRTGEKVFLECVQDMDHENMFWYRQDPGLGLRLIYFSYDVKMKEKGDIPEGYSVSREKKERFSLILESASTNQTSMYLCASSSRTSTYEQYFGPGTRLTVT.

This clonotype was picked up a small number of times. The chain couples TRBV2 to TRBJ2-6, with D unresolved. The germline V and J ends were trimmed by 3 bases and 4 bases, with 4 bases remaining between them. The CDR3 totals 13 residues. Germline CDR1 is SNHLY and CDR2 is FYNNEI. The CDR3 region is CASSDPGANVLTF. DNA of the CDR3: TGTGCCAGCAGTGATCCCGGGGCCAACGTCCTGACTTTC.

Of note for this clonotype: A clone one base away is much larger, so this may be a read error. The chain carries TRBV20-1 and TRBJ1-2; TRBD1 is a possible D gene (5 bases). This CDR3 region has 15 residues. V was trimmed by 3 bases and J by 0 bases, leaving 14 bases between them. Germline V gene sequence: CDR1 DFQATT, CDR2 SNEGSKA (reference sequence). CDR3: CSASLTGGANYGYTF. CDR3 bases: TGCAGTGCTAGTCTTACCGGGGGAGCTAACTATGGCTACACCTTC.